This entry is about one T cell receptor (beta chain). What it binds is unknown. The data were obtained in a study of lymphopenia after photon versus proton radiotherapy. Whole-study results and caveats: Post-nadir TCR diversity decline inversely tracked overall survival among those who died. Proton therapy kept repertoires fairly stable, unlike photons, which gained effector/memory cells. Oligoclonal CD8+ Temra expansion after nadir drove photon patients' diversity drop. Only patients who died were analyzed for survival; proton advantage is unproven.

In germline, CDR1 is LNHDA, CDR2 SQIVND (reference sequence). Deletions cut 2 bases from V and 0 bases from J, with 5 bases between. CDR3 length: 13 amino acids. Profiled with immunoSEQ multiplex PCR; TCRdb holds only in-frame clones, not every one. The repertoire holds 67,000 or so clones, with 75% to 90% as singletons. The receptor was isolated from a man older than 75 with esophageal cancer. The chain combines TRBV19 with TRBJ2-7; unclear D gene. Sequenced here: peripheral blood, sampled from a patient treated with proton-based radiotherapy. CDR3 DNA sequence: TGTGCCAGTAGTATAAGGTTCTCCTACGAGCAGTACTTC. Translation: CASSIRFSYEQYF. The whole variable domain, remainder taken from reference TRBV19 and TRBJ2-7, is DGGITQSPKYLFRKEGQNVTLSCEQNLNHDAMYWYRQDPGQGLRLIYYSQIVNDFQKGDIAEGYSVSREKKESFPLTVTSAQKNPTAFYLCASSIRFSYEQYFGPGTRLTVT.